The entry below describes one TCR beta chain. The target antigen is unknown. The sample belongs to a study of graft-versus-host responses after intestinal transplantation. TCRdb's copy holds only in-frame clones and misses some; the assay was immunoSEQ multiplex PCR. The sample records some 120,000 clones, 90% being singletons. Broader study findings: There were GvH clones found in recipient marrow, and some of them appeared first in ileum or blood.

Germline CDR1 ENHRY, CDR2 SYGVKD. CDR3 length: 18 residues. Losses at the gene ends were 5 bases for V and 4 bases for J; bases not matched to a gene: 10. The chain joins TRBV10-3 to TRBJ2-2; 13 bases agree with TRBD2. The specimen was unstimulated CD4+ T cells sorted from spleen or lymph node cells, collected before intestinal transplant. The source of this sequence is a human donor who received an intestinal transplant. This CDR3 reads CAISPEPRLAGGTGELFF. In DNA form, the CDR3 reads TGTGCCATCAGTCCTGAACCGAGACTAGCGGGGGGCACCGGGGAGCTGTTTTTT.